This TCR beta chain is from a study of blood T cell repertoires in COVID-19. TCRdb's copy holds only in-frame clones and misses some; the assay was immunoSEQ multiplex PCR. The repertoire holds roughly 250,000 clones, with approximately 91% as singletons. V gave up 6 bases and J gave up 0 bases; unmatched junction bases: 2. CDR1 and CDR2 from the germline V gene are KGHSH and LQKENI. This CDR3 has 14 residues. This clonotype was sampled from a woman aged 40 to 50 with acute COVID-19. Sequencing was done on a sample of PBMCs or T cells enriched from blood (not recorded which). This chain links TRBV18 with TRBJ2-3; TRBD2 agrees at 8 bases. CDR3 bases: TGTGCCAGCTCTCGGACTAGCAGCACAGATACGCAGTATTTT. Its translation: CASSRTSSTDTQYF.